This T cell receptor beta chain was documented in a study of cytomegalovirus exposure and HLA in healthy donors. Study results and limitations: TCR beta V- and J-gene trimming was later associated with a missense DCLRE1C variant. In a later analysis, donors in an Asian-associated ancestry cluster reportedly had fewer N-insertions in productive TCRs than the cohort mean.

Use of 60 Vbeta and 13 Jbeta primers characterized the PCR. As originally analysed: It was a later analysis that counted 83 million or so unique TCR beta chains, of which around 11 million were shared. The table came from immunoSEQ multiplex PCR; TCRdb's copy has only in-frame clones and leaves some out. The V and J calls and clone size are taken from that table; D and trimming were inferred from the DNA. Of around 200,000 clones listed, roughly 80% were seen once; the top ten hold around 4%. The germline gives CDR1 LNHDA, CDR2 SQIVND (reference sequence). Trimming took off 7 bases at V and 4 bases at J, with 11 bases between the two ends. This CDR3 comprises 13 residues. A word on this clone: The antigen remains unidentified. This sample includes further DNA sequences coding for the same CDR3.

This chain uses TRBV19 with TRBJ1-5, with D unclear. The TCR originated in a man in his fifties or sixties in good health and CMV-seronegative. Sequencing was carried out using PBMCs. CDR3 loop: CASNGQRNQPQHF. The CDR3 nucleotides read TGTGCCAGTAACGGGCAGCGGAATCAGCCCCAGCATTTT.